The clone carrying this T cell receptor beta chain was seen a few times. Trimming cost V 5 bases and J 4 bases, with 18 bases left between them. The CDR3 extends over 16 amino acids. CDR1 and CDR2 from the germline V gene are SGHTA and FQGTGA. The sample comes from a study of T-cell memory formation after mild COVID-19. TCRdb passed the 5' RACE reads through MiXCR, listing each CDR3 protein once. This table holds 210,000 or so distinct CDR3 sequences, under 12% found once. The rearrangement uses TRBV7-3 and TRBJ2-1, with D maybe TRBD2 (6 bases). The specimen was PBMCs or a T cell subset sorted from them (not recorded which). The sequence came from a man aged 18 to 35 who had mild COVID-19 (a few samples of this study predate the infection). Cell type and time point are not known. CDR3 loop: CASSRSGTSPYNEQFF. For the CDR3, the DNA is TGTGCCAGCAGCCGTTCCGGGACTTCTCCTTACAATGAGCAGTTCTTC.